This record looks at one TCR beta chain sequence and its context. A TCRbeta library incorporating unique molecular identifiers was prepared. TCRdb used MiXCR to reprocess the PCR reads, holding one entry per CDR3 protein. This table holds 150,000 to 200,000 distinct CDR3 sequences, about 14% found once. The CDR3 is 14 amino acids. Trimming cost V 3 bases and J 6 bases, with 16 bases left between them. The germline CDR1 and CDR2 sequences are DFQATT and SNEGSKA (reference sequence). The sample originates from a study of T-cell reconstitution after alpha-beta-depleted transplantation in children. Sequenced material: PBMCs from the stem cell graft donor, taken from the stem cell graft. The TCR was taken from a human donor who donated a stem cell graft to a child with acute lymphoblastic leukemia. The chain employs TRBV20-1 and TRBJ2-3, with D possibly matching TRBD1 (5 bases). The CDR3 region is CSARDTGSSDTQYF. CDR3 bases: TGCAGTGCTAGGGACACGGGTTCGTCGGATACGCAGTATTTT.